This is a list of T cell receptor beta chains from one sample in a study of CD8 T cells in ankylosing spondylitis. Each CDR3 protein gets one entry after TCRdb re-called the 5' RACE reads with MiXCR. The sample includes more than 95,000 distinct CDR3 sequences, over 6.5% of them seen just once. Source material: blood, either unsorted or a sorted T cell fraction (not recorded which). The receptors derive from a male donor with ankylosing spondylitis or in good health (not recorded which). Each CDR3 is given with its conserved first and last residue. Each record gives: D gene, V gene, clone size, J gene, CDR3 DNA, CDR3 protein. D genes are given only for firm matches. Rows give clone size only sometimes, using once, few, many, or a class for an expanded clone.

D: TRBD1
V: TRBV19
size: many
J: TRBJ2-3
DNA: TGTGCCAGTAGGACGACAGGGGAACGCGGAGGCACGCAGTATTTT
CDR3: CASRTTGERGGTQYF

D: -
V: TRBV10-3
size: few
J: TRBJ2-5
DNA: TGTGCCATCACCGTCGACAGCGCAATGAACCAAGAGACCCAGTACTTC
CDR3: CAITVDSAMNQETQYF

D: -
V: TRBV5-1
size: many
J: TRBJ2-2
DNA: TGCGCCAGCGACCTCGGGGGAATGGCAGCGAACACCGGGGAGCTGTTTTTT
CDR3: CASDLGGMAANTGELFF

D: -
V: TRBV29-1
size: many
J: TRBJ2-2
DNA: TGCAGCGTTGGGCAGGGTAACACCGGGGAGCTGTTTTTT
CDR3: CSVGQGNTGELFF

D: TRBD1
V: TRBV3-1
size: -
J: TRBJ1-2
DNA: TGTGCCAGCAGCCAAGGACAGGGGGCCGCTGGCTACACCTTC
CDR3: CASSQGQGAAGYTF

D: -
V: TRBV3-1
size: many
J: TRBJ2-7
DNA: TGTGCCAGCAGCCAATGGTCCACACCCCGATCCTACGAGCAGTACTTC
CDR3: CASSQWSTPRSYEQYF

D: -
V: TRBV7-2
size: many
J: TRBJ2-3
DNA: TGTGCCACCCGGGAGTCTAGCACAGATACGCAGTATTTT
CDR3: CATRESSTDTQYF

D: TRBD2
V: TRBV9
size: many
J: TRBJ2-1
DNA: TGTGCCAGCAGCCGGGGGGGGACTACCAACAATGAGCAGTTCTTC
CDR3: CASSRGGTTNNEQFF

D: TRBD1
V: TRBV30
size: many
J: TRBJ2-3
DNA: TGTGCGTCAAGAAATCAGGGGGCCACAGATACGCAGTATTTT
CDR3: CASRNQGATDTQYF

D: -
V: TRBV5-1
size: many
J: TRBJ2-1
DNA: TGCGCCAGCAGCTTGGCAAGGGGAGACAATGAGCAGTTCTTC
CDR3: CASSLARGDNEQFF

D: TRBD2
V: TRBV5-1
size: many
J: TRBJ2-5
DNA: TGCGCCAGCAGCTTGGGACTAGCGATACAAGAGACCCAGTACTTC
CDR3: CASSLGLAIQETQYF

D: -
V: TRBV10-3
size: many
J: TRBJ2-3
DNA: TGTGCCATCAGTGATCCCGGAGAGGAGGCAGATACGCAGTATTTT
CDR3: CAISDPGEEADTQYF

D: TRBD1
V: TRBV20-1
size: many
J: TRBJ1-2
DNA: TGCAGTGCTAGGGACAGGGGGCGCAACTATGGCTACACCTTC
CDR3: CSARDRGRNYGYTF

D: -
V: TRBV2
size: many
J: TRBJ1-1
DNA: TGTGCCAGCGGGGAGTACCCGAACACTGAAGCTTTCTTT
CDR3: CASGEYPNTEAFF

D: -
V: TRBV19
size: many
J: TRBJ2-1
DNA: TGTGCCAGTAGTATGTATGATTTACGGGGGAGTCAGAATGAGCAGTTCTTC
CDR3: CASSMYDLRGSQNEQFF

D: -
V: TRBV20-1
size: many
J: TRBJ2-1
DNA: TGCAGTGCTAGAGATGAAGGACTACCCAGAACCTACAATGAGCAGTTCTTC
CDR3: CSARDEGLPRTYNEQFF

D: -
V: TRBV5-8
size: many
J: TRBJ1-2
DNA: TGTGCCAGCAGCTTGGACAGACTCTATGGCTACACCTTC
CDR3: CASSLDRLYGYTF

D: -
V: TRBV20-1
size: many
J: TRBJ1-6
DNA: TGCAGTGCTAGAGTGCGGGGGACCTATAATTCACCCCTCCACTTT
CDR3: CSARVRGTYNSPLHF

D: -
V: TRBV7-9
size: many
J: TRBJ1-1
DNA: TGTGCCAGCAGCTTTTTGGACCAGACCGATGAAGCTTTCTTT
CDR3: CASSFLDQTDEAFF

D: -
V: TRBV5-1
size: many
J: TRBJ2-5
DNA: TGCGCCAGCAGCCGAATTCCGGGACTTCCCCAAGAGACCCAGTACTTC
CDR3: CASSRIPGLPQETQYF

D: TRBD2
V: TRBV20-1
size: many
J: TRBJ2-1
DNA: TGCAGTGCTTTAACCCTAGCGGGAGCGTACAATGAGCAGTTCTTC
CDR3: CSALTLAGAYNEQFF

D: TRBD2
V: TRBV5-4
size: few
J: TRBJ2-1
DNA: TGTGCCAGCAGCACCGGGGGGTACAATGAGCAGTTCTTC
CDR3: CASSTGGYNEQFF

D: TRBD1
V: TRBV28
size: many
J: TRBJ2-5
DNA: TGTGCCAGCAGTTCAGATACCGGGACAGGGGAAGAGACCCAGTACTTC
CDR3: CASSSDTGTGEETQYF

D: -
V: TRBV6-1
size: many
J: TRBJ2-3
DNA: TGTGCCAGCACGCGGATTGAGTCCGATACGCAGTATTTT
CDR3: CASTRIESDTQYF

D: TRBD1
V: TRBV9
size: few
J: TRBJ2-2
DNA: TGTGCCAGCAGCGCTGGACAGGGTGGCACCGGGGAGCTGTTTTTT
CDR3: CASSAGQGGTGELFF

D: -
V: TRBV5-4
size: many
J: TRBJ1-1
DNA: TGTGCCAGCAGCTTGGGAGGGCACGGTATTGCTTTCTTT
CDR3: CASSLGGHGIAFF

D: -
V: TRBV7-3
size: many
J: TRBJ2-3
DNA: TGTGCCAGCGGGGGAACTACAAGGGATACGCAGTATTTT
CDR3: CASGGTTRDTQYF

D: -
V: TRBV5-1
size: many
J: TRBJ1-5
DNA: TGCGCCAGCAGCTTGGGAGGCGGGTTTGGCAATCAGCCCCAGCATTTT
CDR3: CASSLGGGFGNQPQHF

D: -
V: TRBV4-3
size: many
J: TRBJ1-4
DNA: TGCGCCAGCAGCCGAAGTTTGACAACTAATGAAAAACTGTTTTTT
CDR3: CASSRSLTTNEKLFF

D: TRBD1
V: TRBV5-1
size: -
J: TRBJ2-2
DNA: TGCGCCAGCAGGGAACAGGGGGCCAACACCGTGGAGCTGTTTTTT
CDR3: CASREQGANTVELFF

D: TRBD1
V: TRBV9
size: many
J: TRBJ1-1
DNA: TGTGCCAGCAGCCCCCGCTGGGGGACAGGGGGAACTGAAGCTTTCTTT
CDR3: CASSPRWGTGGTEAFF